This TCR beta chain was sequenced in a study of blood T cell repertoires in COVID-19. The assay was immunoSEQ multiplex PCR, and TCRdb's table has in-frame clones only and misses some. The profile shows roughly 340,000 clones, 85% to 90% of them singletons. Germline values: CDR1 MNHEY, CDR2 SVGAGI. Between the trimmed V and J ends, which lost 6 bases and 6 bases, there was a span of 11 bases. This CDR3 has 12 residues. The receptor's source is a woman in her fifties or sixties with COVID-19, enrolled during active disease. V and J are TRBV6-5 and TRBJ1-2; possible D gene TRBD1, 6 bases. The sample comprised peripheral blood. CDR3 amino acids: CASSRGGDGYTF. Here the CDR3 DNA reads TGTGCCAGCAGCAGGGGTGGGGATGGCTACACCTTC.